This entry describes one T cell receptor beta chain. Authors' data handling: Quantification of nucleated cells was approximated via reference gene primer amplification. Libraries were prepared by immunoSEQ multiplex PCR; TCRdb keeps only in-frame clonotypes and omits some of them. The V and J calls and clone size were taken over from that table, and D and trimming were inferred from the DNA. The sample consists of over 250,000 clones, 88% of them appearing once. The data stem from a study of blood T cell repertoires in COVID-19. Study at large: Two negative PCRs, clearance, or symptom resolution had been documented for recovered Cohort 3 donors.

Each participant's cohort was designated according to participant-reported clinical history. Sequencing was done on a sample of PBMCs or T cells enriched from blood (not recorded which). This receptor was taken from a woman aged 60-75 years in a cohort exposed to, infected with or recovered from COVID-19 (not recorded which).

CDR3 nucleotide sequence: TGTGCCAGCAGTTTCCCACCGGGACAGACCTACGAGCAGTACTTC. Translation gives CASSFPPGQTYEQYF. This rearrangement joins TRBV28 to TRBJ2-7, with 7 bases that match TRBD1. The CDR3 has 15 residues. V trimming: 3 bases; J trimming: 2 bases; junction bases outside the gene matches: 7. Germline V lookup: CDR1 MDHEN, CDR2 SYDVKM.